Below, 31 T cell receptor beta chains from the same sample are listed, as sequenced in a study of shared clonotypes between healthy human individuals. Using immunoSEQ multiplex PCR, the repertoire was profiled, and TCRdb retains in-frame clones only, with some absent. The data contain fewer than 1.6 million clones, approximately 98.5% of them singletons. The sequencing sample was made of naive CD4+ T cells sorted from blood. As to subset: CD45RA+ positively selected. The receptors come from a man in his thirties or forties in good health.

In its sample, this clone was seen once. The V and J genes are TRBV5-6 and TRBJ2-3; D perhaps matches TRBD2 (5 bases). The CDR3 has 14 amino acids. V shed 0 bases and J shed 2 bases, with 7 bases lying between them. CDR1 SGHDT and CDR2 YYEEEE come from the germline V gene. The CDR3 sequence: CASSLGRNTDTQYF. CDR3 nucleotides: TGTGCCAGCAGCTTGGGGAGGAACACAGATACGCAGTATTTT. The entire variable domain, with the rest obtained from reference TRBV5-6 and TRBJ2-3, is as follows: DAGVTQSPTHLIKTRGQQVTLRCSPKSGHDTVSWYQQALGQGPQFIFQYYEEEERQRGNFPDRFSGHQFPNYSSELNVNALLLGDSALYLCASSLGRNTDTQYFGPGTRLTVL.

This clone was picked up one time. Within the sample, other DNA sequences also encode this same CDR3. Here the CDR3 reads CASSLERGNTIYF. The CDR3 DNA reads as TGCGCCAGCAGCTTGGAAAGAGGAAACACCATATATTTT. The V call is TRBV5-1, the J call TRBJ1-3; no definite D call. Germline assignment: CDR1 SGHRS and CDR2 YFSETQ. The V and J ends lost 0 bases and 4 bases respectively, with 5 bases between them. The CDR3 runs 13 residues.

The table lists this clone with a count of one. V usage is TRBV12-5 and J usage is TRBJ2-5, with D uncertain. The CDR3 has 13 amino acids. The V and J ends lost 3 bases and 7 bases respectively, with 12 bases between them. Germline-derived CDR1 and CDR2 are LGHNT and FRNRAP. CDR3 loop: CASGLGLERTQYF. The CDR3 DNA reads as TGTGCTAGTGGTTTAGGGCTAGAGAGGACCCAGTACTTC.

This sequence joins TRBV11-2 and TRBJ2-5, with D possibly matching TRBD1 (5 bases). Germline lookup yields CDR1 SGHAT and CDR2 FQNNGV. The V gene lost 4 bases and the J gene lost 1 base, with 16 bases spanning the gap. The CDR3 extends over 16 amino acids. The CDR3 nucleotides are TGTGCCAGCAGCTGGCCCGAAGCAGGGATCCAAGAGACCCAGTACTTC. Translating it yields CASSWPEAGIQETQYF. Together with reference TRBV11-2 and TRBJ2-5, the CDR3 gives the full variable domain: EAGVAQSPRYKIIEKRQSVAFWCNPISGHATLYWYQQILGQGPKLLIQFQNNGVVDDSQLPKDRFSAERLKGVDSTLKIQPAKLEDSAVYLCASSWPEAGIQETQYFGPGTRLLVL.

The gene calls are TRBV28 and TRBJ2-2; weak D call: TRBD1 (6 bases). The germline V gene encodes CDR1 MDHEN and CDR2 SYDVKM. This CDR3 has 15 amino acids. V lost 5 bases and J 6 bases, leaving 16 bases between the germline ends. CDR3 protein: CASSQFLGAAGELFF. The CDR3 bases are TGTGCCAGCAGTCAGTTCCTGGGGGCAGCCGGGGAGCTGTTTTTT.

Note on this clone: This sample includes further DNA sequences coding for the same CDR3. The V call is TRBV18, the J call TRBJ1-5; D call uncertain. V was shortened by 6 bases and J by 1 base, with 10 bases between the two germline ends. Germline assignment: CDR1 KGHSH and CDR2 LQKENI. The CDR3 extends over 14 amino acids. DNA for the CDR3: TGTGCCAGCTCCTTGGGCCAGAGCAATCAGCCCCAGCATTTT. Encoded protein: CASSLGQSNQPQHF.

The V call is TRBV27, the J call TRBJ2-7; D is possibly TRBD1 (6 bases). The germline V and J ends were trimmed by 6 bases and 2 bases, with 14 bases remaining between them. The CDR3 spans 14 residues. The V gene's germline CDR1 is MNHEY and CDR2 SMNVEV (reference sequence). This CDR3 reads CASRLKQGPYEQYF. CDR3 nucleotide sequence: TGTGCCAGCAGACTGAAACAGGGTCCCTACGAGCAGTACTTC.

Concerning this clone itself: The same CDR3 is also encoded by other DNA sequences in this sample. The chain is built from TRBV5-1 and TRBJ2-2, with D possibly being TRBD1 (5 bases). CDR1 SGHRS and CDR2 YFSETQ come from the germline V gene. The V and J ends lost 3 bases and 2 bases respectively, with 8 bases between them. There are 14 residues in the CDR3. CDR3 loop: CASSSQGNTGELFF. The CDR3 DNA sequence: TGCGCCAGCAGCTCTCAGGGAAACACCGGGGAGCTGTTTTTT.

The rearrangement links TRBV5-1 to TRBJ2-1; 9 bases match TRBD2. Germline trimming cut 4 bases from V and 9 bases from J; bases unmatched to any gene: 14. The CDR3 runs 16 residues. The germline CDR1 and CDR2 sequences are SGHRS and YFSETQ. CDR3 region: CASSHSLAGIQGEQFF. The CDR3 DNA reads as TGCGCCAGCAGCCACTCTCTAGCGGGAATCCAAGGTGAGCAGTTCTTC.

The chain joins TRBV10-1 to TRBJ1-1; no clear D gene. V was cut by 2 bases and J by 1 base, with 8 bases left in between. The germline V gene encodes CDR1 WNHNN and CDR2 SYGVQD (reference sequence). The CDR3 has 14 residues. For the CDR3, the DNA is TGCGCCAGCAGTGAGCGGGAGGGGAACACTGAAGCTTTCTTT. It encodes CASSEREGNTEAFF.

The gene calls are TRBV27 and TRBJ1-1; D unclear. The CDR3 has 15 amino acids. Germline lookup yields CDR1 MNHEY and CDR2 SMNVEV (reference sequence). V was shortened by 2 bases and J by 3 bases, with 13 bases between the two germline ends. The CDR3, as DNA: TGTGCCAGCAGTTTAACGTTTGGTGCTGACACTGAAGCTTTCTTT. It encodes CASSLTFGADTEAFF.

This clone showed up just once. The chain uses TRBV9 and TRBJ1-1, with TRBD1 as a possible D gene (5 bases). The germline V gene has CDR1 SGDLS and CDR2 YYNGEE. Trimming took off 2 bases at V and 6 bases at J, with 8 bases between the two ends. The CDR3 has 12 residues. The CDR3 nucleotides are TGTGCCAGCAGCGTGGGGGGATCTGAAGCTTTCTTT. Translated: CASSVGGSEAFF.

The CDR3: CASSRAGTGVQETQYF. In DNA form, the CDR3 reads TGTGCCAGCTCACGGGCCGGGACAGGGGTCCAAGAGACCCAGTACTTC. The V call is TRBV18, the J call TRBJ2-5, with 10 bases matching TRBD1. Looked up from germline, CDR1 is KGHSH and CDR2 is LQKENI. J lost 1 base, V lost 4 bases, and 6 bases had no gene match. This CDR3 comprises 16 residues.

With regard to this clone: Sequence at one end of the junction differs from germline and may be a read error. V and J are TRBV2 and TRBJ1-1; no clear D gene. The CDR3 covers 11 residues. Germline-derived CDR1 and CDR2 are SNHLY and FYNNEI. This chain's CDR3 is CASSESSVSQF. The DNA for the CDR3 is TGTGCCAGCAGTGAATCCTCCGTGAGCCAATTT. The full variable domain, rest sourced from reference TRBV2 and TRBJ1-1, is EPEVTQTPSHQVTQMGQEVILRCVPISNHLYFYWYRQILGQKVEFLVSFYNNEISEKSEIFDDQFSVERPDGSNFTLKIRSTKLEDSAMYFCASSESSVSQFGQGTRLTVV.

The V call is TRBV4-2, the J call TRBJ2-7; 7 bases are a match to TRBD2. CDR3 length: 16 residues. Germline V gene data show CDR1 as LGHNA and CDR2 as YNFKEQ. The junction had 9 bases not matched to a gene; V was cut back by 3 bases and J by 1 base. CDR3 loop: CASSQVGGPISYEQYF. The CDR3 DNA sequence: TGTGCCAGCAGCCAGGTGGGAGGGCCGATTTCCTACGAGCAGTACTTC.

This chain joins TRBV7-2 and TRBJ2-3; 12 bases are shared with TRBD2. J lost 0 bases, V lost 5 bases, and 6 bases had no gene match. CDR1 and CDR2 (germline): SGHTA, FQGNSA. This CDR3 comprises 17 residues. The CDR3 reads CASSRRTSGTSTDTQYF. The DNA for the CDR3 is TGTGCCAGCAGCCGCCGGACTAGCGGGACTAGCACAGATACGCAGTATTTT.

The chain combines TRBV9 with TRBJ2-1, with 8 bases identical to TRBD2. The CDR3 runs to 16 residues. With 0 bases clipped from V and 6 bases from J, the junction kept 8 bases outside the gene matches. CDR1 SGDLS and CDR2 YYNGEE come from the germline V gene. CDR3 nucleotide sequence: TGTGCCAGCAGCGTAGTTAGGCTAGCGGGTTCCAATGAGCAGTTCTTC. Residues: CASSVVRLAGSNEQFF.

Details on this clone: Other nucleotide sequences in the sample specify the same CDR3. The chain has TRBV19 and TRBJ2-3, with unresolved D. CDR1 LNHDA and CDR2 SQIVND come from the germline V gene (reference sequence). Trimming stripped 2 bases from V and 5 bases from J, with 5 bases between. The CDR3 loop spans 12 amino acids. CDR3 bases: TGTGCCAGTAGTATAAGTGGAGATACGCAGTATTTT. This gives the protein CASSISGDTQYF.

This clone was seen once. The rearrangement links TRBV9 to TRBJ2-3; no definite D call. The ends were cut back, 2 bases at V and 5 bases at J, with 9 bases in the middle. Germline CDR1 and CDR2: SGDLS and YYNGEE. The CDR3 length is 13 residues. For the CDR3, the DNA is TGTGCCAGCAGCGTCGATAACGGAGATACGCAGTATTTT. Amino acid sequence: CASSVDNGDTQYF.

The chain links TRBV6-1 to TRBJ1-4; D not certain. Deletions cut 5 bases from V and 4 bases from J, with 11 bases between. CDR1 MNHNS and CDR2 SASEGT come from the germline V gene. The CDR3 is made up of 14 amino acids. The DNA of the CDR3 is TGTGCCAGCAGTTCGACGGAGCTTAATGAAAAACTGTTTTTT. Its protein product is CASSSTELNEKLFF.

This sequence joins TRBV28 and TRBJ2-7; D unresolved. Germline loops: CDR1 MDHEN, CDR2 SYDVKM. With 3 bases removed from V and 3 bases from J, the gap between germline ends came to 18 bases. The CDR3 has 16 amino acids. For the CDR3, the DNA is TGTGCCAGCAGTTTCGGGCGGTCCCACCCTAACTACGAGCAGTACTTC. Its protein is CASSFGRSHPNYEQYF.

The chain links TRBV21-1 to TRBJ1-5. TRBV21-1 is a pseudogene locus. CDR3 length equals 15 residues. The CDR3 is CASSKVKREGQPQHF. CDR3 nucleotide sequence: TGTGCCAGCAGCAAAGTAAAACGGGAGGGTCAGCCCCAGCATTTT.

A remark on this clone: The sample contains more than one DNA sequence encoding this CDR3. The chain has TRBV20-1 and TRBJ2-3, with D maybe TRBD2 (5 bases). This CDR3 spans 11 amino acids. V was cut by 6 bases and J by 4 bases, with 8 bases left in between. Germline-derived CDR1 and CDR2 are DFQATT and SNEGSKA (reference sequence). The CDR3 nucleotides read TGCAGTGCCAGGCGGGCAGATACGCAGTATTTT. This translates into CSARRADTQYF.

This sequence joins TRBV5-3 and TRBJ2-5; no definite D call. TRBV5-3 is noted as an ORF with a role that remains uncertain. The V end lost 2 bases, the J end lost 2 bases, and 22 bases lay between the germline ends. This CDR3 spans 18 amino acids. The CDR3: CARSFQTPPPQIQETQYF. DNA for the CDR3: TGTGCCAGAAGCTTTCAGACTCCACCCCCTCAGATTCAAGAGACCCAGTACTTC.

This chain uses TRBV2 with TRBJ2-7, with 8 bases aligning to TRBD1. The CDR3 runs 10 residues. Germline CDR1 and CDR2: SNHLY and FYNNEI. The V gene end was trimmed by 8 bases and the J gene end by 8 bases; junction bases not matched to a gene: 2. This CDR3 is CASWTGKQYF. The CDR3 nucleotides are TGTGCCAGCTGGACAGGGAAGCAGTACTTC.

The CDR3 loop reads CASSTDRGGYTF. The CDR3 region has the DNA TGTGCCAGCAGTACGGACAGGGGCGGCTACACCTTC. This chain connects TRBV28 to TRBJ1-2; the match to TRBD1 covers 9 bases. Germline V gene data show CDR1 as MDHEN and CDR2 as SYDVKM. The CDR3 is 12 residues long. With V trimmed by 5 bases and J by 8 bases, 3 bases remained unmatched.

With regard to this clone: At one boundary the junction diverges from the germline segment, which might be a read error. CDR3 sequence reads: CASLGQDALF. CDR3 nucleotide sequence: TGCGCCAGCCTCGGACAGGACGCTCTATTT. The chain carries TRBV10-2 and TRBJ2-3, with TRBD1 identical over 7 bases. Germline V CDR1 and CDR2: WSHSY, SAAADI. The CDR3 sequence is 10 residues long.

The DNA for the CDR3 is TGTGCCAGCAGTTACCGCCGGGACAGGGTCGGCGAGCAGTACTTC. Protein product: CASSYRRDRVGEQYF. The rearrangement uses TRBV6-5 and TRBJ2-7; 9 bases match TRBD1. V was pared by 2 bases and J by 6 bases, with 8 bases of the junction left unmatched. The CDR3 spans 15 residues. Looked up from germline, CDR1 is MNHEY and CDR2 is SVGAGI.

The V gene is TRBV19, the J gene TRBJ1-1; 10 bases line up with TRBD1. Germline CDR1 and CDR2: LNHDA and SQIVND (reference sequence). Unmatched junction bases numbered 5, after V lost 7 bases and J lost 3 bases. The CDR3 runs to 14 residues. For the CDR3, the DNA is TGTGCCAGTATCCGAGGGACAGGGGACACTGAAGCTTTCTTT. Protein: CASIRGTGDTEAFF.

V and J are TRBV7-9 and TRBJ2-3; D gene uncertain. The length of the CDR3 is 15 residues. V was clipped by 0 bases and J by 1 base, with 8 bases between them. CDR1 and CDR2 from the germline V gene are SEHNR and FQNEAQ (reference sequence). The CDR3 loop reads CASSLAPAGTDTQYF. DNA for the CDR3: TGTGCCAGCAGCTTAGCACCGGCCGGCACAGATACGCAGTATTTT.

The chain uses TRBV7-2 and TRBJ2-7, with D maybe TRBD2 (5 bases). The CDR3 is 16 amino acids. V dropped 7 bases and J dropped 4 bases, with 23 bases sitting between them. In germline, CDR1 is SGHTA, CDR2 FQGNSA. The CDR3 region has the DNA TGTGCCAGCACTTCCCCTAGTACTAGATACACTTACGAGCAGTACTTC. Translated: CASTSPSTRYTYEQYF.